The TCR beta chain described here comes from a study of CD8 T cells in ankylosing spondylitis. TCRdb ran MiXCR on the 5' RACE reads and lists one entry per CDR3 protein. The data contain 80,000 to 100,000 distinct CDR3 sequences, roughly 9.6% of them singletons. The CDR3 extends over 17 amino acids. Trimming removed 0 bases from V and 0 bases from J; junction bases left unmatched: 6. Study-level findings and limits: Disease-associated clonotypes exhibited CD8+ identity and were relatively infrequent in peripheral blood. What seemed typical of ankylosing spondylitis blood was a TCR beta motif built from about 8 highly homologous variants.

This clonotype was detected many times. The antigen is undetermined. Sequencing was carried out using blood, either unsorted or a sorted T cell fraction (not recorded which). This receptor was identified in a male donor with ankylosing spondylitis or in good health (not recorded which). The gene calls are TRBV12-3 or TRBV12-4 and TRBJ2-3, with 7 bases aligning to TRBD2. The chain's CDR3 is CASSLAGRGRSTDTQYF. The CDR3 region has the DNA TGTGCCAGCAGTTTAGCAGGGCGGGGGAGAAGCACAGATACGCAGTATTTT.